These 30 T cell receptor beta chains were all obtained from the same sample, sequenced in a study of T cell responses to AZD1222 COVID-19 vaccine. The protocol was immunoSEQ multiplex PCR, while the TCRdb copy is restricted to in-frame clones and leaves out a portion. The sample yields over 100,000 clones, approximately 86% seen once. Sample: peripheral blood, taken 28 days after the second AZD1222 dose. Every receptor here comes from an adult who received the AZD1222 COVID-19 vaccine.

This clone was recorded only once. The chain is built from TRBV29-1 and TRBJ1-2; D possibly corresponds to TRBD1 (5 bases). The CDR3 has 14 amino acids. Trimming pared 3 bases from V and 2 bases from J, leaving 13 bases between. Germline CDR1 reads SQVTM; CDR2 reads ANQGSEA. The CDR3: CSVELGGENYGYTF. Written as DNA, the CDR3 is TGCAGCGTTGAGCTCGGGGGGGAAAACTATGGCTACACCTTC.

The rearrangement joins TRBV7-6 to TRBJ2-1; 10 positions match TRBD1. Germline CDR1 and CDR2: SGHVS and FNYEAQ. CDR3 size: 15 residues. V was pared by 4 bases and J by 7 bases, with 7 bases of the junction left unmatched. CDR3 sequence: CASSSQDRGSNEQFF. CDR3 DNA sequence: TGTGCCAGCAGCTCCCAGGACAGGGGGTCGAATGAGCAGTTCTTC.

The gene calls are TRBV5-5 and TRBJ2-2; no firm D call. The CDR3 sequence is 17 residues long. V dropped 4 bases and J dropped 1 base, with 17 bases sitting between them. In germline, CDR1 is SGHKS, CDR2 YYEKEE (reference sequence). CDR3 protein: CASSPRFALGNTGELFF. In DNA form, the CDR3 reads TGTGCCAGCAGCCCCCGTTTTGCACTTGGGAACACCGGGGAGCTGTTTTTT.

V gene TRBV6-2 or TRBV6-3 combines with J gene TRBJ2-5; D is uncertain. The V end lost 6 bases, the J end lost 5 bases, and 10 bases lay between the germline ends. The CDR3 covers 12 residues. In germline, CDR1 is MNHEY, CDR2 SVGEGT. The CDR3 here is CASSINGETQYF. DNA of the CDR3: TGTGCCAGCAGCATCAATGGGGAGACCCAGTACTTC.

This clone was observed a handful of times. This chain connects TRBV11-2 to TRBJ1-6; D ambiguous. Germline CDR1 reads SGHAT; CDR2 reads FQNNGV. This CDR3 is 13 amino acids long. Trimming took 2 bases from V and 5 from J, leaving 4 bases between them. This chain's CDR3 is CASSLIDNSPLHF. The CDR3, as DNA: TGTGCCAGCAGCTTAATTGATAATTCACCCCTCCACTTT.

J is TRBJ2-1 and V is TRBV6-5; D is uncertain. The length of the CDR3 is 14 residues. Germline CDR1 MNHEY, CDR2 SVGAGI. V lost 7 bases, J lost 1 base, and 11 bases lay in between. The CDR3 DNA follows: TGTGCCAGCAAGCCTATAATTTCCTACAATGAGCAGTTCTTC. Amino acids: CASKPIISYNEQFF.

The V gene is TRBV5-4, the J gene TRBJ1-3; no reliable D call. In germline, CDR1 is SGHNT, CDR2 YYREEE (reference sequence). The CDR3 contains 14 residues. V was shortened by 0 bases and J by 4 bases, with 8 bases between the two germline ends. Written as DNA, the CDR3 is TGTGCCAGCAGCTTGGCTCAGGCCGGAAACACCATATATTTT. Residues: CASSLAQAGNTIYF.

The chain employs TRBV7-2 and TRBJ1-4; D perhaps matches TRBD1 (5 bases). V was trimmed by 4 bases and J by 8 bases, leaving 17 bases between them. CDR1 and CDR2 from the germline V gene are SGHTA and FQGNSA. The CDR3 is made up of 15 amino acids. Written as DNA, the CDR3 is TGTACCAGCAGCTCAGTTGCCGACAGTACCGAAAAACTGTTTTTT. Translated: CTSSSVADSTEKLFF. The full variable domain, rest sourced from reference TRBV7-2 and TRBJ1-4, is GAGVSQSPSNKVTEKGKDVELRCDPISGHTALYWYRQSLGQGLEFLIYFQGNSAPDKSGLPSDRFSAERTGGSVSTLTIQRTQQEDSAVYLCTSSSVADSTEKLFFGSGTQLSVL.

The genes are TRBV4-2 and TRBJ2-7; TRBD1 agrees at 7 bases. From germline, CDR1 is LGHNA and CDR2 YNFKEQ. Germline trimming cut 0 bases from V and 4 bases from J; bases unmatched to any gene: 6. The CDR3 is 15 amino acids. The CDR3 protein is CASSQDKQGYYEQYF. In DNA form, the CDR3 reads TGTGCCAGCAGCCAAGATAAACAGGGGTATTACGAGCAGTACTTC.

The J gene is TRBJ1-1, the V gene TRBV19; D remains ambiguous. The V and J ends lost 3 bases and 0 bases respectively, with 2 bases between them. The germline V gene encodes CDR1 LNHDA and CDR2 SQIVND (reference sequence). The CDR3 is made up of 12 amino acids. The CDR3 here is CASSMVNTEAFF. The CDR3 region has the DNA TGTGCCAGTAGTATGGTGAACACTGAAGCTTTCTTT.

The V call is TRBV19, the J call TRBJ2-1; maybe TRBD1 (6 bases). Germline V gene sequence: CDR1 LNHDA, CDR2 SQIVND (reference sequence). V was clipped by 5 bases and J by 4 bases, with 9 bases between them. The CDR3 consists of 13 residues. This CDR3 is CASSGTGYNEQFF. For the CDR3, the DNA is TGTGCCAGTAGTGGTACAGGGTACAATGAGCAGTTCTTC.

V usage is TRBV18 and J usage is TRBJ2-7; D unresolved. CDR3 length: 13 residues. V lost 2 bases, J lost 0 bases, and 5 bases lay in between. Germline V lookup: CDR1 KGHSH, CDR2 LQKENI. The chain's CDR3 is CASSPGPSYEQYF. The CDR3 DNA sequence: TGTGCCAGCTCACCAGGGCCCTCCTACGAGCAGTACTTC. The full variable domain, rest sourced from reference TRBV18 and TRBJ2-7, is NAGVMQNPRHLVRRRGQEARLRCSPMKGHSHVYWYRQLPEEGLKFMVYLQKENIIDESGMPKERFSAEFPKEGPSILRIQQVVRGDSAAYFCASSPGPSYEQYFGPGTRLTVT.

A word on this clone: Other DNA sequences in this sample translate to the same CDR3. The gene calls are TRBV9 and TRBJ1-1; TRBD1 agrees at 7 bases. V lost 4 bases, J lost 1 base, and 4 bases stayed unmatched. Germline V CDR1 and CDR2: SGDLS, YYNGEE. The CDR3 is made up of 14 amino acids. The CDR3 DNA sequence: TGTGCCAGCAGCCCTCGGACAGGGAACACTGAAGCTTTCTTT. Translated: CASSPRTGNTEAFF.

The rearrangement joins TRBV7-2 to TRBJ1-5, with D perhaps matching TRBD1 (6 bases). Trimming pared 5 bases from V and 7 bases from J, leaving 21 bases between. The germline CDR1 and CDR2 sequences are SGHTA and FQGNSA. The CDR3 has 16 amino acids. The CDR3: CASSPRTVPGGQPQHF. CDR3 nucleotide sequence: TGTGCCAGCAGCCCCCGGACAGTCCCCGGGGGCCAGCCCCAGCATTTT.

This rearrangement joins TRBV14 to TRBJ1-1, with D possibly TRBD1 on 5 matching bases. The germline V gene has CDR1 SGHDN and CDR2 FVKESK. The CDR3 runs 16 residues. Between the trimmed V and J ends, which lost 0 bases and 2 bases, there was a span of 13 bases. This CDR3 is CASSQDPRQRNTEAFF. The CDR3 region has the DNA TGTGCCAGCAGCCAAGACCCGCGACAGCGTAACACTGAAGCTTTCTTT.

This clone was seen only once. The chain has TRBV2 and TRBJ1-1; D call uncertain. The CDR3 is 17 residues long. Germline lookup yields CDR1 SNHLY and CDR2 FYNNEI. Trimming shortened V by 5 bases and J by 1 base, and 20 bases separated the two germline ends. This chain's CDR3 is CASSPPPRWAANTEAFF. The CDR3 DNA sequence: TGTGCCAGCAGTCCACCCCCAAGGTGGGCGGCGAACACTGAAGCTTTCTTT.

The chain recombines TRBV27 with TRBJ2-7; 8 nucleotides match TRBD1. CDR1 and CDR2 from the germline V gene are MNHEY and SMNVEV (reference sequence). J was trimmed by 3 bases and V by 2 bases; bases with no gene match: 6. CDR3 length: 15 amino acids. Written as DNA, the CDR3 is TGTGCCAGCAGTTTAGGGCCAGGGGGCTTCTACGAGCAGTACTTC. Protein sequence: CASSLGPGGFYEQYF.

This chain connects TRBV5-4 to TRBJ2-4, with 7 bases that match TRBD2. With 1 base clipped from V and 8 bases from J, the junction kept 9 bases outside the gene matches. This CDR3 spans 15 amino acids. CDR1 is SGHNT and CDR2 is YYREEE in the germline V gene (reference sequence). CDR3 nucleotides: TGTGCCAGCAGCTTGAGCGGGGTCCGCGCGGACATTCAGTACTTC. This encodes CASSLSGVRADIQYF.

In DNA, the CDR3 is TGTGCCAGCAGCCCTGGAGGGGGCGACGGCAATCAGCCCCAGCATTTT. Translated: CASSPGGGDGNQPQHF. V gene TRBV28 combines with J gene TRBJ1-5, with TRBD1 matching 7 bases. After removal of 6 bases from V and 2 bases from J, the junction contained 10 bases not matched to a gene. The CDR3 spans 16 residues. Germline assignment: CDR1 MDHEN and CDR2 SYDVKM.

The chain recombines TRBV7-2 with TRBJ1-4, with TRBD1 identical over 9 bases. The length of the CDR3 is 16 residues. The ends lost 0 bases at V and 7 bases at J; junction bases unmatched: 6. Per germline, CDR1 SGHTA and CDR2 FQGNSA. The CDR3 coding sequence is TGTGCCAGCAGCTTAGCGCGACAGGGGGTTGGTGAAAAACTGTTTTTT. Its translation: CASSLARQGVGEKLFF.

The chain joins TRBV13 to TRBJ2-3; D not resolved. The V end was cut by 5 bases, the J end by 2 bases, with 14 bases between. Germline values: CDR1 PRHDT, CDR2 FYEKMQ (reference sequence). The CDR3 runs 15 residues. This chain's CDR3 is CASSLSPGPTDTQYF. The DNA of the CDR3 is TGTGCCAGCAGCCTCTCGCCTGGCCCCACAGATACGCAGTATTTT. Complete variable domain (other parts from reference TRBV13 and TRBJ2-3): AAGVIQSPRHLIKEKRETATLKCYPIPRHDTVYWYQQGPGQDPQFLISFYEKMQSDKGSIPDRFSAQQFSDYHSELNMSSLELGDSALYFCASSLSPGPTDTQYFGPGTRLTVL.

This chain uses TRBV5-6 with TRBJ1-5, with a tentative D call TRBD1 (6 bases). The CDR3 runs to 18 residues. Trimming removed 1 base at V and 0 bases at J, with 17 bases between. The germline V gene has CDR1 SGHDT and CDR2 YYEEEE. In DNA form, the CDR3 reads TGTGCCAGCAGCTTGCGGGCAGGGGAAATATATAGCAATCAGCCCCAGCATTTT. It specifies CASSLRAGEIYSNQPQHF.

This clone was seen only a few times. Other nucleotide sequences from this sample produce the same CDR3. This chain links TRBV11-3 with TRBJ1-6, with D perhaps matching TRBD1 (5 bases). This CDR3 region has 13 residues. V was pared by 1 base and J by 7 bases, with 5 bases between. Germline assignment: CDR1 SGHNT and CDR2 YENEEA. The CDR3 loop reads CASSLGGNSPLHF. CDR3 DNA: TGTGCCAGCAGCTTAGGGGGGAATTCACCCCTCCACTTT.

This clone was picked up a small number of times. The chain links TRBV12-3 or TRBV12-4 to TRBJ2-7; no reliable D call. Trimming stripped 4 bases from V and 0 bases from J, with 4 bases between. The CDR3 is made up of 12 amino acids. Here the CDR3 reads CASSSSSYEQYF. The DNA of the CDR3 is TGTGCCAGCAGTTCTTCCTCCTACGAGCAGTACTTC.

The chain employs TRBV4-1 and TRBJ1-1; D is uncertain. Trimming stripped 5 bases from V and 1 base from J, with 11 bases between. Germline loops: CDR1 MGHRA, CDR2 YSYEKL. The CDR3 runs 14 residues. The CDR3 reads CASSYSQQNTEAFF. Written as DNA, the CDR3 is TGCGCCAGCAGCTACTCACAGCAGAACACTGAAGCTTTCTTT.

This clone was recorded once. This chain connects TRBV7-2 to TRBJ2-3, with 7 nucleotides matching TRBD2. Germline loops: CDR1 SGHTA, CDR2 FQGNSA. Trimming took 5 bases from V and 1 from J; bases not matched to a gene: 3. This CDR3 is 14 amino acids long. In DNA form, the CDR3 reads TGTGCCAGCAGCCGGGGGGTCGGCACAGATACGCAGTATTTT. Its protein product is CASSRGVGTDTQYF.

The chain recombines TRBV6-2 or TRBV6-3 with TRBJ1-2; D is uncertain. The CDR3 runs 13 residues. The ends were cut back, 5 bases at V and 6 bases at J, with 13 bases in the middle. Per germline, CDR1 MNHEY and CDR2 SVGEGT. CDR3 sequence (DNA): TGTGCCAGCAGTACGGGCCCCTGGGATGGCTACACCTTC. The encoded protein is CASSTGPWDGYTF.

The chain combines TRBV4-2 with TRBJ2-7, with TRBD1 matching over 7 bases. The CDR3 is 16 residues long. V lost 4 bases, J lost 5 bases, and 14 bases stayed unmatched. Germline V gene data show CDR1 as LGHNA and CDR2 as YNFKEQ. CDR3 in amino acids: CASSPLGQRRADEQYF. The CDR3 bases are TGTGCCAGCAGCCCCCTGGGACAGCGCAGGGCGGACGAGCAGTACTTC.

This clone was recorded a few times. This sequence joins TRBV30 and TRBJ2-2; D is possibly TRBD1 or TRBD2 (6 bases each). Germline V CDR1 and CDR2: GTSNPN, SVGIG (reference sequence). V lost 0 bases and J lost 9, with 26 bases in between. The CDR3 covers 18 residues. DNA for the CDR3: TGTGCCTGGAGTGTACGAAGAGGGGACACTCGCCGGGAGCGGGAGCTGTTTTTT. This codes for CAWSVRRGDTRRERELFF. Full variable domain (rest looked up from reference TRBV30 and TRBJ2-2): SQTIHQWPATLVQPVGSPLSLECTVEGTSNPNLYWYRQAAGRGLQLLFYSVGIGQISSEVPQNLSASRPQDRQFILSSKKLLLSDSGFYLCAWSVRRGDTRRERELFFGEGSRLTVL.

The chain links TRBV3-1 (or the pseudogene TRBV3-2) to TRBJ1-2; D possibly corresponds to TRBD1 (5 bases). CDR1 and CDR2 from the germline V gene are LGHDT and YNNKEL (reference sequence). The CDR3 runs 15 residues. The ends were cut back, 4 bases at V and 1 base at J, with 13 bases in the middle. The CDR3 sequence: CASSPQGGVNYGYTF. The DNA for the CDR3 is TGTGCCAGCAGCCCCCAGGGTGGGGTTAACTATGGCTACACCTTC.